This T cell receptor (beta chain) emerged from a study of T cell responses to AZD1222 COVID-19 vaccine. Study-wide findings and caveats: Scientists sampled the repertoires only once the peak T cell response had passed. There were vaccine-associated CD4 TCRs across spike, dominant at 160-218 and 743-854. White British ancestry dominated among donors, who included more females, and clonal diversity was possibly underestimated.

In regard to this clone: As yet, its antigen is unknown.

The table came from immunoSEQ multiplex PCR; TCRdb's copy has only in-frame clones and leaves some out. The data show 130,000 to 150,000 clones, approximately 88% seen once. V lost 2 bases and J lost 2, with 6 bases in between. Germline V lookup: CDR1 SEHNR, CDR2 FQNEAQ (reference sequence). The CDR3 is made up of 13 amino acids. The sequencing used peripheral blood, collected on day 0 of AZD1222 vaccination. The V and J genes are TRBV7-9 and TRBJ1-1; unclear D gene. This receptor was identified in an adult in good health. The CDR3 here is CASSLYANTEAFF. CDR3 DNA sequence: TGTGCCAGCAGCTTATATGCAAACACTGAAGCTTTCTTT. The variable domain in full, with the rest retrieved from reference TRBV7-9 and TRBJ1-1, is DTGVSQNPRHKITKRGQNVTFRCDPISEHNRLYWYRQTLGQGPEFLTYFQNEAQLEKSRLLSDRFSAERPKGSFSTLEIQRTEQGDSAMYLCASSLYANTEAFFGQGTRLTVV.